This paragraph reports one T cell receptor (beta chain). The data were taken from a study of blood T cell repertoires in COVID-19. The table came from immunoSEQ multiplex PCR; TCRdb's copy has only in-frame clones and leaves some out. The sample shows some 120,000 clones, around 63% of them seen only once. The clonotype was recovered from a woman in her 70s with acute or convalescent COVID-19. The specimen sequenced was peripheral blood.

The CDR3 DNA is TGTGCCGTCGGGGGACAGGGCTATGGCTACACCTTC. It translates to CAVGGQGYGYTF. The J gene is TRBJ1-2, the V gene TRBV19, with 9 bases aligning to TRBD1. Germline CDR1 reads LNHDA; CDR2 reads SQIVND (reference sequence). The CDR3 covers 12 residues. V gave up 11 bases and J gave up 4 bases; unmatched junction bases: 5.